This T cell receptor (beta chain) emerged from a study of T cells after yellow fever vaccination (dated by TCRdb to between 2018 and 2020). As for the study more broadly: The SMART-Seq v4 Ultra Low Input RNA kit was used to prepare libraries from fractions with low cell numbers. To follow T-cell clones before and after primary and booster YFV17D yellow fever vaccination, bulk TCR alpha and beta repertoires were sequenced over time. Bulk PBMC replicates and cell subsets were isolated from blood drawn at multiple timepoints before and after both primary and secondary immunization. Two healthy male donors, one aged 18 to 29 and one aged 30 to 40 years, made up the cohort. Study-wide findings and limitations: A small fraction of clonotypes showed up in both the CD4 and CD8 compartments, probably as a result of convergent recombination. FACS-sorted repertoires could contain abundant contaminating clonotypes from the bulk population, so computational filtering was required. Because only a couple of donors were included in the study, the extent to which the findings can be generalized is limited. After the booster, most clones that had expanded after primary vaccination were detected again (nearly 97% of CD4 and under 90% of CD8), suggesting broad maintenance of memory. The secondary T-cell response was found to be weaker but faster than the primary response, with a peak reached on day 5 rather than on day 15.

Notes on this clonotype: No cognate antigen has been identified for it. It has no much larger one-base neighbor in the sample; base qualities were not kept.

Per the publication, the treatment or condition label means: live attenuated yellow fever vaccine strain. Two biological replicates of bulk PBMCs were collected at each blood-draw timepoint. A standard Ficoll-Paque protocol was used to isolate PBMCs from peripheral blood. TriZol was used to extract RNA from bulk PBMCs, CD4 and CD8 fractions, and dextramer-positive and dextramer-negative fractions. Synthesis of TCR cDNA relied on 5'RACE template switching, a step that introduced a universal primer site along with unique molecular identifiers. Priming for cDNA synthesis came from both the TCR alpha and TCR beta constant segments. Libraries were amplified in two PCR steps, with sample barcodes and sequencing adapters added in the second step. Sequencing of libraries was done on Illumina HiSeq 2500 (2x100 bp) or NovaSeq (2x150 bp). The authors' pipeline ran thus. MIGEC handled demultiplexing of reads and collapsing into UMI consensus sequences, while MiXCR performed V(D)J alignment. Vaccine-responding clonotypes were defined with edgeR using replicate PBMC samples, requiring FDR below 0.01 and a log2 fold change above 5 up to day 15. Each bulk clonotype received a CD4 or CD8 identity based on whether the sequenced CD4 or CD8 repertoire contained that clonotype at higher abundance. The public reads were quality trimmed at Q25 with fastp and then assembled into clones with MiXCR by TCRdb, keeping productive beta chains. CDR3 protein sequences are deduplicated, and each keeps its most common genes and DNA. TCRdb assigned the V and J calls; the authors' analysis was not used. The sample contains 400,000 or so distinct CDR3 sequences, 6.2% of them found a single time. Of the sample, 15% is held by the ten largest clones.

Including cysteine and phenylalanine, the CDR3 has 14 amino acids. Kept here is only the CDR3 DNA, which spans 42 bases and is read in frame from base 1. Based on the germline V gene, the CDR1 and CDR2 sequences are MNHNS and SASEGT. Relative to germline, V is 6 bases shorter and J is 2 bases shorter, with 12 bases between their ends. The sequences come from PBMCs, collected 5 days after the yellow fever booster vaccination. The rearranged chain carries TRBV6-1 and TRBJ2-3, with the D segment possibly TRBD1 or TRBD2, each aligning over 5 bases. The sequence derives from a man aged 25 to 40 who received the YFV17D yellow fever vaccine. Here the CDR3 is given as CASSRDGITDTQYF. The DNA sequence reads TGTGCCAGCAGCAGGGACGGCATCACAGATACGCAGTATTTT.